This T cell receptor beta chain stems from a study of blood T cells in healthy people across ages. Combining a sample-barcoded 5' primer with a J-beta primer mix, a second PCR ran for roughly 7 to 12 cycles. Every sample gave at least 3 million paired-end reads containing CDR3. TCRdb called the 5' RACE reads again in MiXCR, with one record for every CDR3 protein. The data show 800,000 or so distinct CDR3 sequences, 25% seen once. In germline, CDR1 is LGHNA, CDR2 YSLEER. The length of the CDR3 is 13 residues. V shed 4 bases and J shed 6 bases, with 10 bases lying between them. Study findings and constraints: The percentage of naive T cells correlated strongly with TCR beta diversity. For the donors, CMV status was unknown and possibly confounded expanded clonotype changes.

At least ten counts were recorded for this clonotype. Its cognate antigen is unknown. These sequences were also reported in another study, on T cells of mothers and their children.

The receptor was isolated from a boy aged 5-17 years in good health. This chain links TRBV4-3 with TRBJ2-4, with D tentatively TRBD1 or TRBD2 (5 bases each). Sequenced sample: blood. CDR3 sequence reads: CASSPGLGNIQYF. For the CDR3, the DNA is TGCGCCAGCAGCCCGGGGCTAGGAAACATTCAGTACTTC.